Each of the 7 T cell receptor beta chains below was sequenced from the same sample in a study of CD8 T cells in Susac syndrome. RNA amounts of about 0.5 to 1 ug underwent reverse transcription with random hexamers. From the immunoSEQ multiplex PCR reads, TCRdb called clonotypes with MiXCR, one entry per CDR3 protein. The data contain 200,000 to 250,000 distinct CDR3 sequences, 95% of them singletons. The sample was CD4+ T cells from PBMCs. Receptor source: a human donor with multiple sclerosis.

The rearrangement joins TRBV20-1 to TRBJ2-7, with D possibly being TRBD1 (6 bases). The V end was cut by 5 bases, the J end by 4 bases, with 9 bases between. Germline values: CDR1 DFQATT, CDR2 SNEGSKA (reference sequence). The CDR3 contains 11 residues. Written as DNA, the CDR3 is TGCAGTGCTGCACAGGGTTACGAGCAGTACTTC. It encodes CSAAQGYEQYF.

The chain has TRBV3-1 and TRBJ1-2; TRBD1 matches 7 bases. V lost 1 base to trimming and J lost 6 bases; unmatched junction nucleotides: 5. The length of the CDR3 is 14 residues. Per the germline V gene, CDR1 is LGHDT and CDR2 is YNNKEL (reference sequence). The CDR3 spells CASSQGNRGDGYTF. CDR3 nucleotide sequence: TGTGCCAGCAGCCAAGGAAACAGGGGAGATGGCTACACCTTC.

As DNA, the CDR3 is TGTGCCAGCAGCAAAAGAAAAGGGGGCTACACCTTC. This codes for CASSKRKGGYTF. The chain recombines TRBV21-1 with TRBJ1-2. TRBV21-1 counts as a pseudogene. This CDR3 is built from 12 residues.

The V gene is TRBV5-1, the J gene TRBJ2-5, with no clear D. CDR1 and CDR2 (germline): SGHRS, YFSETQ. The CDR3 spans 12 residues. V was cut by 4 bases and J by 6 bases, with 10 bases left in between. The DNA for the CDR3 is TGCGCCAGCAGCGAGCAAACGAAGACCCAGTACTTC. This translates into CASSEQTKTQYF.

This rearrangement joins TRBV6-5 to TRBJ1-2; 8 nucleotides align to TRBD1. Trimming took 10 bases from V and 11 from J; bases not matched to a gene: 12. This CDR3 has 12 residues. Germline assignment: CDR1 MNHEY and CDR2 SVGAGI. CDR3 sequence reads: CAILTADRGYTF. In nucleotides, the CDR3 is TGTGCCATCCTAACGGCCGACAGGGGATACACCTTC.

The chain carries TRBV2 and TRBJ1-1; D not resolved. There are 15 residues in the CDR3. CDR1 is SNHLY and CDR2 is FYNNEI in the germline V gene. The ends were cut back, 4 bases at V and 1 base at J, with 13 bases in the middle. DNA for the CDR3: TGTGCCAGCAGTGCCTTGATTGTGGGGAACACTGAAGCTTTCTTT. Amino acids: CASSALIVGNTEAFF.

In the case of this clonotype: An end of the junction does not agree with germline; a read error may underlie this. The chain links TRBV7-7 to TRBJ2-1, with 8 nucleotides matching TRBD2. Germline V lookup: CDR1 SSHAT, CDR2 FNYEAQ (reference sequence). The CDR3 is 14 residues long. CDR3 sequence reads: CASSAGLAYNEQFF. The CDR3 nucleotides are TGTGCTAGCAGCGCCGGACTAGCATACAATGAGCAGTTCTTC.